This entry is about one TCR beta chain. Its target is not known. The CDR3 spans 16 residues. After removal of 3 bases from V and 8 bases from J, the junction contained 8 bases not matched to a gene. CDR1 is MGHRA, CDR2 YSYEKL, per germline. This specimen belongs to a study of PD-1 blockade in classical Hodgkin lymphoma. Overall study results and limits: Reports described newly diagnosed patients as having lower baseline TCR diversity than healthy donors. Factors driving the repertoire differences, possibly disease activity or prior therapy, remain undefined. Significant TCR diversity gains by C4D1 occurred in CD4+ but not CD8+ cells. Before treatment, complete responders showed about the same diversity as newly diagnosed patients.

Clones were read by immunoSEQ multiplex PCR, and TCRdb kept only the in-frame ones, dropping some. The sample includes more than 90,000 clones, 80% to 90% of them seen just once. With no exception, relapse followed autologous stem cell transplantation in all patients, and brentuximab vedotin exposure varied. The chain employs TRBV4-1 and TRBJ1-4; TRBD1 agrees at 11 bases. This TCR came from a human donor with classical Hodgkin lymphoma. The sequencing here drew on peripheral blood mononuclear cells (PBMCs), taken before the second cycle of nivolumab. Written as DNA, the CDR3 is TGCGCCAGCAGCCACGGTTACGGGACAGGGGGAGAAAAACTGTTTTTT. As protein: CASSHGYGTGGEKLFF.